This T cell receptor beta chain was sequenced during a study of blood T cell repertoires in COVID-19 (dated by TCRdb to about 2020). Concerning the study at large: Collaborator samples came from the United States, Italy and Spain and covered acute and convalescent phases of COVID-19. The prospective study material was composed of cDNA or gDNA derived from T cells, B-cell-depleted T cells, or PBMCs. The sample metadata nearly always contained a de-identified subject ID, COVID-19 status, age in years and sex. Samples were obtained from the ongoing ImmuneRACE study (first 160 participants) and from 1,254 subjects provided by 6 global collaborators. The repertoires were released in a freely available public database meant as a resource for research on the immune response to SARS-CoV-2. Deeply sampled blood TCRbeta repertoires from subjects exposed to, actively infected with, or recovered from COVID-19 were included in the dataset. Where available, HLA class I and class II types were obtained from metadata supplied by the sample provider rather than from assay-based typing.

At one collaborating source in Seattle, patients were enrolled during active infection and were followed longitudinally through the course of disease. Whole blood was collected in K2EDTA tubes by collaborating institutions according to the institutions' own protocols. Collaborator samples were shipped for TCRbeta analysis as frozen whole blood, isolated PBMCs, or DNA extracted from either sample type. TCRbeta CDR3 regions were amplified from genomic DNA by means of the immunoSEQ Assay, a bias-controlled multiplex PCR. Per the authors' processing: Nucleated cell counts per sample were estimated from amplification of reference gene primers within the assay. To quantify the absolute abundance of each unique TCRbeta CDR3 rearrangement, sequence reads were collapsed and filtered. For each sample, productive Simpson clonality was calculated as the square root of Simpson's diversity index across productive rearrangements. TCRdb's version of the immuneACCESS table is confined to in-frame rearrangements and falls short of the full clone set. An unresolved V gene accounts for under half of the shortfall where checked; the remainder is of unknown origin. The D gene and trimming were derived from the DNA, and the V and J assignments and clone size from that table. In this sample the table shows approximately 330,000 clones, around 87% of which occur a single time. The ten largest make up approximately 0.98% of the sample.

Beyond this particular receptor, the publication reports: The amount of clinical and demographic metadata varied by source and participant and was provided uncurated.

The CDR3 runs 14 residues from the cysteine to the phenylalanine. CDR3 DNA is the only sequence kept; it has 42 bases, read in frame from the first base. Per the germline V gene, SGDLS is the CDR1 and YYNGEE is the CDR2. V lost 0 bases and J lost 5 bases, and the count of bases not matched to a germline gene is 0. On this clone itself: Its antigen has not been determined. Per-base qualities were not stored, and no clone one base away is much larger.

The V and J genes are TRBV9 and TRBJ1-5; 9 junctional bases match TRBD1. The sequenced sample was peripheral blood. The source of this sequence is a woman between 35 and 50 years old with COVID-19, enrolled during active disease. The DNA reads as follows: TGTGCCAGCAGCGTAGGGACAGGGGATCAGCCCCAGCATTTT. Translated, it gives CASSVGTGDQPQHF.